The source of this T cell receptor (beta chain) is a study of cytomegalovirus exposure and HLA in healthy donors. Across the study: One earlier analysis, a look at approximately 190 million T cells, found approximately 120 million unique TCR beta sequences.

In the PCR, 60 Vbeta and 13 Jbeta primers were used. The assay was immunoSEQ multiplex PCR, and TCRdb's table has in-frame clones only and misses some. The profile shows more than 140,000 clones, around three fifths of them singletons. As for this clone: What it recognizes is unknown.

Study-wide results and limits: As a later analysis revealed, the rate of TCR association differed by HLA locus, with DRB1 most and HLA-C fewest. Presence/absence comparisons presumed near-even sequencing depth among donors. In an earlier analysis, productive rearrangement rates for most beta V segments clustered near 87% or 30%.

Trimming took 0 bases from V and 2 from J, leaving 9 bases between them. Germline V gives CDR1 SGHKS, CDR2 YYEKEE (reference sequence). This CDR3 contains 14 residues. The chain is built from TRBV5-5 and TRBJ2-7; D perhaps matches TRBD1 (5 bases). This TCR was recovered from a woman aged 30 to 39 in good health and CMV-seropositive. Source material: PBMCs. CDR3 in amino acids: CASSLVTATYEQYF. CDR3 bases: TGTGCCAGCAGCTTGGTGACAGCTACCTACGAGCAGTACTTC.